Included here is one TCR beta chain sequence, with context. What it binds is unknown. The protocol was immunoSEQ multiplex PCR, while the TCRdb copy is restricted to in-frame clones and leaves out a portion. Among about 2.3 million clones listed, 85% to 95% were seen once. Splitting of CD4+ cells produced CD45RA+ naive and CD45RA-negative memory subsets. This specimen belongs to a study of shared clonotypes between healthy human individuals. The overall study: Donor ages ranged 18 to 49 years: two women, a few men.

Overall study results and limits: On the whole, naive subsets had larger estimated richness than memory subsets had.

The sequencing input was naive CD4+ T cells from PBMCs. Sample subset: CD45RA+ positively selected. The sequence derives from a man between 18 and 29 years old in good health. Some clones in this sample may be carry-over from other donors' samples.

As DNA, the CDR3 is TGTGCCAGCAGCGCGATGGGACTAGCGATACAAGAGACCCAGTACTTC. It yields the protein CASSAMGLAIQETQYF. The rearrangement joins TRBV9 to TRBJ2-5, with 10 bases that match TRBD2. From germline, CDR1 is SGDLS and CDR2 YYNGEE. The CDR3 contains 16 residues. Trimming removed 3 bases from V and 2 bases from J; junction bases left unmatched: 7.